These 20 T cell receptor beta chains came from one sample sequenced in a study of identical twins. TCRdb re-analysed the 5' RACE reads in MiXCR, keeping a single row per CDR3 protein. Among around 500,000 distinct CDR3 sequences, 14% were seen once, and the ten largest hold about 0.52%. The same sample was also used in a study of yellow fever vaccine responses in identical twins.

Source material: CD4+ T cells sorted from blood. These receptors were taken from a woman between 18 and 29 years old in good health.

This clonotype showed up just a few times. The CDR3 DNA follows: TGTGCTAGTGGTTTGGTGTATGGGGACTATAGAAGGAGAAGGAGCACAGATACGCAGTATTTT. As protein: CASGLVYGDYRRRRSTDTQYF. The chain uses TRBV12-5 and TRBJ2-3, with 7 bases aligning to TRBD2. This CDR3 comprises 21 residues. Germline CDR1 is LGHNT and CDR2 is FRNRAP. The trim removed 0 bases at V and 0 bases at J, leaving 18 bases unmatched.

This clonotype has only a few counts. The genes are TRBV5-1 and TRBJ2-1, with TRBD2 identical over 8 bases. The germline gives CDR1 SGHRS, CDR2 YFSETQ. This CDR3 has 15 residues. V dropped 3 bases and J dropped 5; count of bases not matched to a gene: 7. The chain's CDR3 is CASSSERTSNNEQFF. The CDR3 nucleotides are TGCGCCAGCAGCTCAGAACGGACTAGCAACAATGAGCAGTTCTTC.

The chain recombines TRBV5-1 with TRBJ2-1; D is undetermined. V dropped 5 bases and J dropped 6 bases, with 9 bases sitting between them. This CDR3 comprises 12 residues. Germline lookup yields CDR1 SGHRS and CDR2 YFSETQ. DNA for the CDR3: TGCGCCAGCAGGGCCCAACTCAATGAGCAGTTCTTC. It specifies CASRAQLNEQFF.

This clonotype has a single count. The rearrangement joins TRBV4-2 to TRBJ2-2; 7 positions match TRBD2. Germline V gene sequence: CDR1 LGHNA, CDR2 YNFKEQ. The CDR3 consists of 19 residues. V was pared by 2 bases and J by 0 bases, with 12 bases of the junction left unmatched. The CDR3 loop is CASSQRHLGTTSNTGELFF. CDR3 bases: TGTGCCAGCAGCCAAAGACACCTCGGGACTACTTCGAACACCGGGGAGCTGTTTTTT.

This clonotype turned up a few times. The gene calls are TRBV11-2 and TRBJ2-7; D tentatively reads TRBD1 or TRBD2 (5 bases each). Trimming left V 2 bases short and J 4 bases short, with 15 bases between. In germline, CDR1 is SGHAT, CDR2 FQNNGV. The CDR3 is 15 amino acids. The CDR3 region is CASSLSSGLDYEQYF. The CDR3 DNA is TGTGCCAGCAGCTTATCGTCGGGGCTAGATTACGAGCAGTACTTC. Looking up the rest from reference TRBV11-2 and TRBJ2-7 gives the full variable domain: EAGVAQSPRYKIIEKRQSVAFWCNPISGHATLYWYQQILGQGPKLLIQFQNNGVVDDSQLPKDRFSAERLKGVDSTLKIQPAKLEDSAVYLCASSLSSGLDYEQYFGPGTRLTVT.

Only a few counts were recorded for this clonotype. The V gene is TRBV12-3 or TRBV12-4, the J gene TRBJ2-1, with D maybe TRBD1 (5 bases). V lost 5 bases to trimming and J lost 0 bases, with 14 bases between them. CDR3 length equals 16 residues. CDR3 protein: CASSPSDGASYNEQFF. The CDR3 DNA reads as TGTGCCAGCAGTCCCTCCGATGGGGCCTCCTACAATGAGCAGTTCTTC.

The J gene is TRBJ2-1, the V gene TRBV9, with 13 bases identical to TRBD2. V lost 6 bases and J lost 6; bases outside the gene matches: 3. CDR1 SGDLS and CDR2 YYNGEE come from the germline V gene. The CDR3 totals 14 residues. As DNA, the CDR3 is TGTGCCAGCAACGGACTAGCGGGAGTCAATGAGCAGTTCTTC. Translating it yields CASNGLAGVNEQFF.

This clonotype was detected only a few times. The gene calls are TRBV11-2 and TRBJ2-2; D not resolved. Germline V gene sequence: CDR1 SGHAT, CDR2 FQNNGV. This CDR3 contains 18 residues. V was clipped by 8 bases and J by 3 bases, with 25 bases between them. This chain's CDR3 is CASQPLRLLGTDTGELFF. The CDR3 nucleotides read TGTGCCAGCCAACCCCTGCGCCTTCTGGGAACGGACACCGGGGAGCTGTTTTTT.

The gene calls are TRBV9 and TRBJ2-7; D is perhaps TRBD1 (6 bases). Per germline, CDR1 SGDLS and CDR2 YYNGEE. CDR3 length: 15 amino acids. The ends were cut back, 3 bases at V and 2 bases at J, with 15 bases in the middle. The DNA of the CDR3 is TGTGCCAGCAGCGGAGCAGGGGAGAAAGCCTACGAGCAGTACTTC. Its translation is CASSGAGEKAYEQYF.

V usage is TRBV6-4 and J usage is TRBJ2-3; D is perhaps TRBD2 (5 bases). The germline V gene encodes CDR1 MRHNA and CDR2 SNTAGT. The V end lost 2 bases, the J end lost 0 bases, and 9 bases lay between the germline ends. CDR3 length equals 15 residues. In nucleotides, the CDR3 is TGTGCCAGCAGTGACGAGGGTTCCAGCACAGATACGCAGTATTTT. Its protein product is CASSDEGSSTDTQYF.

With respect to this clonotype: Since a much larger clone is just one base distant, this may be a read error. The gene calls are TRBV20-1 and TRBJ2-7; the D gene is possibly TRBD1 (6 bases). The CDR3 length is 16 residues. Germline lookup yields CDR1 DFQATT and CDR2 SNEGSKA (reference sequence). CDR3 sequence (DNA): TGCTGTGCCCTTCCCAGGGACACGGGACCGAGCTACGAGCAGTACTTC. It codes for CCALPRDTGPSYEQYF.

The chain employs TRBV24-1 and TRBJ2-2, with D maybe TRBD2 (5 bases). The CDR3 loop spans 16 amino acids. V lost 6 bases and J 5 bases, leaving 18 bases between the germline ends. Germline lookup yields CDR1 KGHDR and CDR2 SFDVKD. DNA of the CDR3: TGTGCCACCAGTATAGACTACGGCAGGCGGACCGGGGAGCTGTTTTTT. This codes for CATSIDYGRRTGELFF.

Here the CDR3 reads CASRGPEKETQYF. The CDR3 DNA is TGTGCCAGCAGGGGACCAGAGAAGGAGACCCAGTACTTC. V is TRBV6-6 and J is TRBJ2-5, with D tentatively TRBD1 or TRBD2 (5 bases each). This CDR3 is 13 amino acids long. The germline V gene encodes CDR1 MNHNY and CDR2 SVGAGI (reference sequence). Trimming took 6 bases from V and 5 from J, leaving 13 bases between them.

This clonotype was observed a few times. V and J are TRBV5-6 and TRBJ2-7; D is perhaps TRBD1 (6 bases). V lost 2 bases and J lost 5, with 8 bases in between. Germline assignment: CDR1 SGHDT and CDR2 YYEEEE. The CDR3 is 12 residues long. CDR3: CASSFTGHEQYF. The CDR3 coding sequence is TGTGCCAGCAGCTTTACAGGGCACGAGCAGTACTTC.

This clonotype was found a few times. V is TRBV20-1 and J is TRBJ2-7, with 12 bases lining up with TRBD2. Germline CDR1 and CDR2: DFQATT and SNEGSKA (reference sequence). The CDR3 is made up of 14 amino acids. V gave up 5 bases and J gave up 3 bases; unmatched junction bases: 5. CDR3 sequence (DNA): TGCAGTGCTCTCCGGACTAGCGGGGACTACGAGCAGTACTTC. Residues: CSALRTSGDYEQYF.

In this sample, this clonotype turned up a few times. The J gene is TRBJ2-7, the V gene TRBV6-1; D is possibly TRBD1 (6 bases). Trimming stripped 5 bases from V and 3 bases from J, with 17 bases between. Germline-derived CDR1 and CDR2 are MNHNS and SASEGT. The CDR3 sequence is 15 residues long. The CDR3, as DNA: TGTGCCAGCAGTAGTCTTAGGACAGCCTTCTACGAGCAGTACTTC. Translating it yields CASSSLRTAFYEQYF.

This chain joins TRBV5-5 and TRBJ2-1; D might be TRBD1 (6 bases). The CDR3 totals 14 residues. V lost 0 bases to trimming and J lost 8 bases, with 12 bases between them. The V gene's germline CDR1 is SGHKS and CDR2 YYEKEE (reference sequence). The CDR3 reads CASSLARGRDEQFF. CDR3 coding DNA: TGTGCCAGCAGCTTGGCCAGGGGTCGGGATGAGCAGTTCTTC.

The genes are TRBV2 and TRBJ2-5, with 7 bases identical to TRBD1. V lost 6 bases, J lost 4 bases, and 8 bases stayed unmatched. The CDR3 extends over 14 amino acids. CDR1 is SNHLY, CDR2 FYNNEI, per germline. This CDR3 is CASRRGGASETQYF. The DNA of the CDR3 is TGTGCCAGCAGGAGAGGGGGCGCGTCAGAGACCCAGTACTTC.

This clonotype appeared a few times. The genes are TRBV5-1 and TRBJ2-2, with D possibly being TRBD1 (5 bases). The CDR3 runs to 14 residues. Trimming cost V 0 bases and J 7 bases, with 10 bases left between them. Per the germline V gene, CDR1 is SGHRS and CDR2 is YFSETQ. CDR3 in amino acids: CASSLEKGLGELFF. The CDR3, as DNA: TGCGCCAGCAGCTTGGAGAAGGGGCTCGGGGAGCTGTTTTTT. Combining the CDR3 with reference TRBV5-1 and TRBJ2-2 gives the whole variable domain KAGVTQTPRYLIKTRGQQVTLSCSPISGHRSVSWYQQTPGQGLQFLFEYFSETQRNKGNFPGRFSGRQFSNSRSEMNVSTLELGDSALYLCASSLEKGLGELFFGEGSRLTVL.

In this sample, this clonotype turned up a few times. J is TRBJ1-1 and V is TRBV7-8; D uncertain. Trimming removed 2 bases at V and 0 bases at J, with 7 bases between. Germline V gene data show CDR1 as SGHVS and CDR2 as FQNEAQ. The CDR3 extends over 14 amino acids. Here the CDR3 reads CASSLRRLNTEAFF. CDR3 sequence (DNA): TGTGCCAGCAGCTTAAGACGGTTGAACACTGAAGCTTTCTTT. Filled out from reference TRBV7-8 and TRBJ1-1, the complete variable domain reads GAGVSQSPRYKVAKRGQDVALRCDPISGHVSLFWYQQALGQGPEFLTYFQNEAQLDKSGLPSDRFFAERPEGSVSTLKIQRTQQEDSAVYLCASSLRRLNTEAFFGQGTRLTVV.